This is a list of T cell receptor beta chains from one sample in a study of regulatory T cells in long-lasting Graves disease. TCRdb itself ran the multiplex PCR reads through MiXCR, one entry per CDR3 protein. Found here are 500,000 to 700,000 distinct CDR3 sequences, around 15% of them singletons; the top ten hold around 18%. The same data also contributed to another study, on T cells in Graves' hyperthyroidism and ophthalmopathy.

The sequencing here drew on peripheral blood mononuclear cells (PBMCs), taken at new diagnosis, from a patient treated with antithyroid drugs. These TCRs come from a woman aged 25 to 39 with Graves disease. Both conserved end residues are part of each CDR3. Each record gives: D gene, J gene, clone size, V gene, CDR3 DNA, CDR3 protein. D genes are given only for firm matches. The size field is filled for only some rows; it gives once, few, many or a size class.

>.|TRBJ1-1|few|TRBV6-1
TGTGCCAGCAGGCAGGACGCCCGCCCCACTGAAGCTTTCTTT
CASRQDARPTEAFF
>TRBD1|TRBJ1-6|.|TRBV9
TGTGCCAGCAGCGTCCAGGGGGCAGGTTCACCCCTCCACTTT
CASSVQGAGSPLHF
>.|TRBJ1-6|many|TRBV12-3/TRBV12-4
TGTGCCAGCAGTTCCTACAGGAGCTCCTTCGATTCACCCCTCCACTTT
CASSSYRSSFDSPLHF
>.|TRBJ2-5|many|TRBV28
TGTGCCAGCAGCGACAGGTCAAAAGAGACCCAGTACTTC
CASSDRSKETQYF
>.|TRBJ1-1|few|TRBV20-1
TGCAGTGCTAGAGGGAATAGGGCCGGGTGGGGTGAAGCTTTCTTT
CSARGNRAGWGEAFF
>TRBD1|TRBJ1-6|.|TRBV30
TGTGCCTGGAGTGGCGGACAGGGCGGTTCACCCCTCCACTTT
CAWSGGQGGSPLHF
>.|TRBJ2-1|.|TRBV5-1
TGCGCCAGCAGCCCCCAGGGGATTATGCCCTACAATGAGCAGTTCTTC
CASSPQGIMPYNEQFF
>TRBD1|TRBJ2-4|.|TRBV15
TGTGCCACCAGCAGAGACGGGACAGGGGGAAACATTCAGTACTTC
CATSRDGTGGNIQYF
>.|TRBJ1-1|many|TRBV2
TGTGCCAGCAGTGAAACCCCCCCTTGGACAGTGCTGAACACTGAAGCTTTCTTT
CASSETPPWTVLNTEAFF
>.|TRBJ2-7|.|TRBV6-1
TGTGCCAGCAGAAGGGGACAAGACTCCTACGAGCAGTACTTC
CASRRGQDSYEQYF
>.|TRBJ2-7|many|TRBV6-1
TGTGCCAGCCGGGACGGCTACTCCTACGAGCAGTACTTC
CASRDGYSYEQYF
>.|TRBJ2-1|.|TRBV30
TGTGCCTGGAGCGGAACAGAGACACTGTTCTTC
CAWSGTETLFF
>.|TRBJ2-7|.|TRBV6-2/TRBV6-3
TGTGCCAGCATTCGGTCGGGGGGCGGTAACTACGAGCAGTACTTC
CASIRSGGGNYEQYF
>.|TRBJ1-5|many|TRBV12-3/TRBV12-4
TGTGCCAGCAGTTCTCAGCTGTTTGGTGGGAATCAGCCCCAGCATTTT
CASSSQLFGGNQPQHF
>.|TRBJ2-1|few|TRBV24-1
TGTGCCACCAGTGATTTAAGCGGGTTGAACAATGAGCAGTTCTTC
CATSDLSGLNNEQFF
>.|TRBJ2-1|many|TRBV18
TGTGCCAGCTCACCCACTCCGGCCCTTGGTGAGCAGTTCTTC
CASSPTPALGEQFF
>.|TRBJ2-2|many|TRBV29-1
TGCAGCGTTTTACAAGCAGAGGGTTACACCGGGGAGCTGTTTTTT
CSVLQAEGYTGELFF
>.|TRBJ2-5|.|TRBV5-6
TGTGCCAGCAGGCCCATGGGGGCTGAGACCCAGTACTTC
CASRPMGAETQYF
>.|TRBJ1-1|many|TRBV6-1
TGTGCCAGCCGGGTGGGGGCGAACACTGAAGCTTTCTTT
CASRVGANTEAFF
>.|TRBJ1-2|.|TRBV7-9
TGTGCCAGCAGCTTAGTTGGGCTGAAGGGCTACACCTTC
CASSLVGLKGYTF
>TRBD2|TRBJ2-7|.|TRBV27
TGTGCCAGCAGTCACACTAGCGGGAGATACTACGAGCAGTACTTC
CASSHTSGRYYEQYF
>.|TRBJ2-3|many|TRBV12-3/TRBV12-4
TGTGCCAGCAGTTTCGGCTTCCCTCGGGTGAGCGATACGCAGTATTTT
CASSFGFPRVSDTQYF
>TRBD1|TRBJ2-1|many|TRBV20-1
TGCAGTGCCAGCAGGGGGAGTAAATATGAGCAGTTCTTC
CSASRGSKYEQFF
>TRBD1|TRBJ1-6|few|TRBV12-3/TRBV12-4
TGTGCCAGCAGGTTAGCCGGACAGGGTTCCCCCCTCCACTTT
CASRLAGQGSPLHF
>.|TRBJ1-6|many|TRBV28
TGTGCCACCGGGGACACGTATAATTCACCCCTCCACTTT
CATGDTYNSPLHF
>TRBD1|TRBJ2-3|few|TRBV10-3
TGTGCCATCAGACAGGGACAGGGGGTGGATACGCAGTATTTT
CAIRQGQGVDTQYF
>TRBD2|TRBJ2-1|many|TRBV7-3
TGTGCCAGCAGCTTAAGTTCATCCGGGGGGACCAATGAGCAGTTCTTC
CASSLSSSGGTNEQFF
>TRBD2|TRBJ2-2|few|TRBV20-1
TGCAGGACCGGACTAGCGGGTAACACCGGGGAGCTGTTTTTT
CRTGLAGNTGELFF
>.|TRBJ2-3|few|TRBV5-1
TGCGCCAGCAGCCCCGGAGGTGCACTTAGCACAGATACGCAGTATTTT
CASSPGGALSTDTQYF
>TRBD2|TRBJ2-7|few|TRBV27
TGTGCCAGCAGTTTGTGGACTAGCGGGTACGAGCAGTACTTC
CASSLWTSGYEQYF
>TRBD2|TRBJ2-7|.|TRBV20-1
TGCAGTGCTAGTGAGGGACTAGTTTCCCACTACGAGCAGTACTTC
CSASEGLVSHYEQYF
>.|TRBJ1-1|many|TRBV27
TGTGCCAGCAGTCCCAACCGCGGGTCGGAGAACACTGAAGCTTTCTTT
CASSPNRGSENTEAFF
>.|TRBJ2-5|few|TRBV3-1
TGTGCCAGCAGCCAAGAAAGGCGGGCTCAAGAGACCCAGTACTTC
CASSQERRAQETQYF
>.|TRBJ1-3|.|TRBV20-1
TGCAGTGCTAGAGAGGGTGGGGTTGGAAACACCATATATTTT
CSAREGGVGNTIYF
>TRBD2|TRBJ2-5|many|TRBV2
TGTGCCAGCAGGGAGACTAGCGGGAGGGAAGGGACCCAGTACTTC
CASRETSGREGTQYF
>.|TRBJ2-1|many|TRBV28
TGTGCCAGCAATCCCCCTACTCCGGCGGGGGCAGAGCAGTTCTTC
CASNPPTPAGAEQFF
>TRBD1|TRBJ1-5|few|TRBV30
TGTGCCTGGAGTGTACAGGGGAGCTTCTGGGGTCAGCCCCAGCATTTT
CAWSVQGSFWGQPQHF
>TRBD1|TRBJ2-3|few|TRBV28
TGTGCCAGCAGCCGAAGGGACAGGTTTATCACAGATACGCAGTATTTT
CASSRRDRFITDTQYF
>.|TRBJ1-5|few|TRBV18
TGTGCCAGCTCACCGACACCCCATAGCAATCAGCCCCAGCATTTT
CASSPTPHSNQPQHF
>TRBD2|TRBJ2-1|many|TRBV18
TGTGCCAGCTCACCAAGCCAGCGGGATAACAATGAGCAGTTCTTC
CASSPSQRDNNEQFF
>.|TRBJ2-2|many|TRBV2
TGTGCCAGCAGTGGCCAAGATCGAGAGCTGTTTTTT
CASSGQDRELFF
>TRBD1|TRBJ2-5|.|TRBV11-2
TGTGCCAGCAGCTGGGGGACAGGGACGAAAGAGACCCAGTACTTC
CASSWGTGTKETQYF
>.|TRBJ1-2|.|TRBV2
TGTGCCTCGAATCAGAGGGCCGGGGAAGGCGGCTACACCTTC
CASNQRAGEGGYTF
>.|TRBJ2-7|few|TRBV30
TGTGCCGGGTCCGGCGGATACGAGCAGTACTTC
CAGSGGYEQYF
>.|TRBJ1-2|few|TRBV30
TGTGCCTATTACGGCCTAATTCCGAAGGATGGCTACACCTTC
CAYYGLIPKDGYTF
>.|TRBJ2-5|many|TRBV20-1
TGCAGTGCTAGAGGCTTAGTGGGTTCCCTGAGGGAGACCCAGTACTTC
CSARGLVGSLRETQYF
>TRBD1|TRBJ1-6|.|TRBV12-3/TRBV12-4
TGTGCCAGCAGCAAGGTCGGCAGGGGGCAGTCACCCCTCCACTTT
CASSKVGRGQSPLHF
>.|TRBJ1-4|many|TRBV3-1
TGTGCCAGCAGCCAAGTTCGAGAAAAACTGTTTTTT
CASSQVREKLFF
>.|TRBJ1-6|.|TRBV28
TGTGCCAGCACGCCCGGGGGATCACCCCTCCACTTT
CASTPGGSPLHF
>.|TRBJ2-7|few|TRBV9
TGTGCCAGCAGCGGGTTGGGGAGCTCCTACGAGCAGTACTTC
CASSGLGSSYEQYF
>.|TRBJ1-5|.|TRBV7-9
TGTGCCAGCAGCTTCGCGTCGATCAATCAGCCCCAGCATTTT
CASSFASINQPQHF
>.|TRBJ2-7|.|TRBV11-1
TGTGCCAGCCTAGGAGACTCTTCCGAGCAGTACTTC
CASLGDSSEQYF
>.|TRBJ2-4|few|TRBV6-1
TGTGCCACCCGGGATGTGGGCGCCGACATTCAGTACTTC
CATRDVGADIQYF
>.|TRBJ2-1|many|TRBV29-1
TGCAGCGTTGCCTCAGGGGGGGATGTGAATGAGCAGTTCTTC
CSVASGGDVNEQFF
>.|TRBJ2-7|.|TRBV29-1
TGCAGCGTTGAAGCGGGGGCTGGAGAGCAGTACTTC
CSVEAGAGEQYF